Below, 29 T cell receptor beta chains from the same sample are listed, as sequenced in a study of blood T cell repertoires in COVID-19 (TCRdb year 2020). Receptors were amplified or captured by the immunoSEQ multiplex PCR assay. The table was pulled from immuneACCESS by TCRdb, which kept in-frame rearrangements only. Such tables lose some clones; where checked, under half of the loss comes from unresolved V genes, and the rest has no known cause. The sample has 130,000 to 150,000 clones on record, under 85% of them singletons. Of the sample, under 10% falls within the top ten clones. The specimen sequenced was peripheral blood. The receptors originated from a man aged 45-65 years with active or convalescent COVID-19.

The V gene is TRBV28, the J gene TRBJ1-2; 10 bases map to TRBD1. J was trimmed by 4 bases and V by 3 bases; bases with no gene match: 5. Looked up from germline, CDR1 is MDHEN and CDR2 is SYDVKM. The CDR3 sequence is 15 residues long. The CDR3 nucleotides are TGTGCCAGCAGTTTGACAGGGGGCGCCGGCTATGGCTACACCTTC. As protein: CASSLTGGAGYGYTF.

CDR3 bases: TGTGCCAGCAATTGGGACTCAGGGTTGAACACTGAAGCTTTCTTT. Amino acids: CASNWDSGLNTEAFF. J is TRBJ1-1 and V is TRBV2; TRBD1 might be the D (5 bases). The V gene's germline CDR1 is SNHLY and CDR2 FYNNEI. Trimming removed 7 bases at V and 0 bases at J, with 15 bases between. The CDR3 runs 15 residues.

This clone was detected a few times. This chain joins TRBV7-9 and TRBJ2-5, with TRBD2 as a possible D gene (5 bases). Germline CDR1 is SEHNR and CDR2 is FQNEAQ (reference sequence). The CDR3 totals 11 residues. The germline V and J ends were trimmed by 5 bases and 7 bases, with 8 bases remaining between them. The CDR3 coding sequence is TGTGCCAGCAGCCCCGGGGTGACCCAGTACTTC. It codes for CASSPGVTQYF.

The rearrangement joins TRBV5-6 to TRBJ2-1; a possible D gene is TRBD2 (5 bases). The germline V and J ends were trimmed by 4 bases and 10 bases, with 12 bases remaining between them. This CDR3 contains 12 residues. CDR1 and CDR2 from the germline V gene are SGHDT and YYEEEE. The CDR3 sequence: CASSLVRREQFF. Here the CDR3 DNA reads TGTGCCAGCAGCCTTGTCAGGAGGGAGCAGTTCTTC.

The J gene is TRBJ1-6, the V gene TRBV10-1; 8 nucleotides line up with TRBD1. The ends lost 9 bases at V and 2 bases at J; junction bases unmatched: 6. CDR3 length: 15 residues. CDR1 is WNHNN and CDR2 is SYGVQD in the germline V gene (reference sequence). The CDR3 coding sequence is TGCGCCAGGAGGGGACAGGCAGCCTATAATTCACCCCTCCACTTT. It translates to CARRGQAAYNSPLHF.

In nucleotides, the CDR3 is TGTGCCAGCAGTTCCGGACAGACCTACACCGGGGAGCTGTTTTTT. It yields the protein CASSSGQTYTGELFF. The rearrangement links TRBV11-2 to TRBJ2-2; weak D call: TRBD1 (6 bases). V lost 6 bases, J lost 3 bases, and 14 bases lay in between. The germline V gene has CDR1 SGHAT and CDR2 FQNNGV. The CDR3 contains 15 residues.

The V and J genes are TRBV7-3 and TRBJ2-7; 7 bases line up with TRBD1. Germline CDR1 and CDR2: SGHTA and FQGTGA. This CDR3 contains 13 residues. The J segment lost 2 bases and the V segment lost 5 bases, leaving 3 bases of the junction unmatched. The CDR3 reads CASSPGQPYEQYF. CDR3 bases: TGTGCCAGCAGCCCGGGACAGCCCTACGAGCAGTACTTC.

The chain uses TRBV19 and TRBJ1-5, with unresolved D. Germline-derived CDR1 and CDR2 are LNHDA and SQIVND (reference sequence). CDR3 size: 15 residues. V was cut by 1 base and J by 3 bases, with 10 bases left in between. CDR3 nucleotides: TGTGCCAGTAGTATAGGGCAGGACTACAATCAGCCCCAGCATTTT. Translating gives CASSIGQDYNQPQHF.

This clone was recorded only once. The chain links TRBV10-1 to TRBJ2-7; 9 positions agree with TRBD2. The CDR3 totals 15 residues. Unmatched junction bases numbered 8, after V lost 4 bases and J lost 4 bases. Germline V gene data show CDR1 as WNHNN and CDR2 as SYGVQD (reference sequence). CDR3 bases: TGCGCCAGCAGTGTGGCTAGCGGGGTGAGTTACGAGCAGTACTTC. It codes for CASSVASGVSYEQYF.

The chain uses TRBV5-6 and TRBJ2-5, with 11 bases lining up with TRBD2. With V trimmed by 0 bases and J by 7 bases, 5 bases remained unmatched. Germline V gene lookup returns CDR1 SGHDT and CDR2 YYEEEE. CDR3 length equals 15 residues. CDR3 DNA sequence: TGTGCCAGCAGCTTGGGAGTAGCGGGAGGGTGGACCCAGTACTTC. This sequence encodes CASSLGVAGGWTQYF. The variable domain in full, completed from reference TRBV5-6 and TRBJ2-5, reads DAGVTQSPTHLIKTRGQQVTLRCSPKSGHDTVSWYQQALGQGPQFIFQYYEEEERQRGNFPDRFSGHQFPNYSSELNVNALLLGDSALYLCASSLGVAGGWTQYFGPGTRLLVL.

The CDR3 region has the DNA TGTGCCAGCCATCTGTCCGGGGACATGGTTTTGGGTTCACCCCTCCACTTT. The encoded protein is CASHLSGDMVLGSPLHF. The rearrangement links TRBV27 to TRBJ1-6, with a possible D match to TRBD1 (6 bases). Trimming shortened V by 8 bases and J by 9 bases, and 26 bases separated the two germline ends. The CDR3 loop spans 17 amino acids. The germline V gene has CDR1 MNHEY and CDR2 SMNVEV (reference sequence).

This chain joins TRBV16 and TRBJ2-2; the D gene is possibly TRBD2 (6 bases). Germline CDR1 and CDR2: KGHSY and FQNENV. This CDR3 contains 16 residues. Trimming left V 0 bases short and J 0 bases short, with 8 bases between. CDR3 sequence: CASSQSDYPNTGELFF. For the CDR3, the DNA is TGTGCCAGCAGCCAATCGGACTACCCGAACACCGGGGAGCTGTTTTTT.

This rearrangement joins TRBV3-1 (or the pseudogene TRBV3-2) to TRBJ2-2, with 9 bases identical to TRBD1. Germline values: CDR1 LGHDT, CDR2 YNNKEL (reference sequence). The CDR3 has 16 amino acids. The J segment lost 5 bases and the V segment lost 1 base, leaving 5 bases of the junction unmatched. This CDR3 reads CASSQGTGASTGELFF. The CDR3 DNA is TGTGCCAGCAGCCAAGGGACAGGGGCGAGTACCGGGGAGCTGTTTTTT.

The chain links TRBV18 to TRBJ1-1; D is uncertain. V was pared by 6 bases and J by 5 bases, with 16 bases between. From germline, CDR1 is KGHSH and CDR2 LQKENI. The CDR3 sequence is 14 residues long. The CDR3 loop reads CASSQDSGRTEAFF. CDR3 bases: TGTGCCAGCTCTCAGGACTCTGGGAGGACTGAAGCTTTCTTT.

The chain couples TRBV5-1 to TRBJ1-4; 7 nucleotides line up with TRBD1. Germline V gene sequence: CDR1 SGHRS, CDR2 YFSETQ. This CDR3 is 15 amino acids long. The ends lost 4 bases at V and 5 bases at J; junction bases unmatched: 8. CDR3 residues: CASSPRTGGNEKLFF. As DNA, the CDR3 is TGCGCCAGCAGCCCAAGGACAGGAGGCAATGAAAAACTGTTTTTT.

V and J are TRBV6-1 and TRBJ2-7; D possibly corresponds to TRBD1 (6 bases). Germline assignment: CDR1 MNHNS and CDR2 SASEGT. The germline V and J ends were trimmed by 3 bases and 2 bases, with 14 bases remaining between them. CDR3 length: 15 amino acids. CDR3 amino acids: CASSEGTPTTYEQYF. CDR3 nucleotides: TGTGCCAGCAGTGAGGGGACACCTACCACCTACGAGCAGTACTTC.

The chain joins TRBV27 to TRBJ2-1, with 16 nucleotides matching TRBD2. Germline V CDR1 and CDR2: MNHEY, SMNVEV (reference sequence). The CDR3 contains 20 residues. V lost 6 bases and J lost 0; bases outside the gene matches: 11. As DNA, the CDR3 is TGTGCCAGCAGCCGACCGGGACTAGCGGGAGGGATCCGCTCCTACAATGAGCAGTTCTTC. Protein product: CASSRPGLAGGIRSYNEQFF.

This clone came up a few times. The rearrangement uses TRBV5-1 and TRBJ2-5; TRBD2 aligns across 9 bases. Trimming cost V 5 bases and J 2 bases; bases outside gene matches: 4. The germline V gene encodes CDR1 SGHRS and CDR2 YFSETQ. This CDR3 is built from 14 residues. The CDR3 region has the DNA TGCGCCAGCAGACCGACTAGCGGACAAGAGACCCAGTACTTC. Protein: CASRPTSGQETQYF. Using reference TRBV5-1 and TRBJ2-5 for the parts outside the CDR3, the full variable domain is KAGVTQTPRYLIKTRGQQVTLSCSPISGHRSVSWYQQTPGQGLQFLFEYFSETQRNKGNFPGRFSGRQFSNSRSEMNVSTLELGDSALYLCASRPTSGQETQYFGPGTRLLVL.

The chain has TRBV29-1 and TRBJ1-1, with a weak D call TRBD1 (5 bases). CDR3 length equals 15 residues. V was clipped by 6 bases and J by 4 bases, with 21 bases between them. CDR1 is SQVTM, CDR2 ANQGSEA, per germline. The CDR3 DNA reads TGCAGCGTGGGATTTAGGGGAGGAGGGGTCACTGAAGCTTTCTTT. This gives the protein CSVGFRGGGVTEAFF.

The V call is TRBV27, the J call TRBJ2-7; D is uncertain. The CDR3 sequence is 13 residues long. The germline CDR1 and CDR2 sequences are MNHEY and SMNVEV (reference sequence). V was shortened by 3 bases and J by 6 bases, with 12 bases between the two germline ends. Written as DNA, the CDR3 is TGTGCCAGCAGTTTCCCCGGCGGTTTCGAGCAGTACTTC. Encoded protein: CASSFPGGFEQYF.

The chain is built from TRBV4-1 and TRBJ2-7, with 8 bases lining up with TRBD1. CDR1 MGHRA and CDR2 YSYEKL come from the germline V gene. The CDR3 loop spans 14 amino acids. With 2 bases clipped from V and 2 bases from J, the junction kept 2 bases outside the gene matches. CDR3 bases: TGCGCCAGCAGCCAACAGACAGGGGCCTACGAGCAGTACTTC. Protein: CASSQQTGAYEQYF.

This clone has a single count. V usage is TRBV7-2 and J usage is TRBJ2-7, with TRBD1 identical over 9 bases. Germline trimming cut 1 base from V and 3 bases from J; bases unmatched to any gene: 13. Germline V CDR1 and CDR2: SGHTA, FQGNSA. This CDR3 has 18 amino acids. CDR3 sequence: CASSLDRQAGTGRYEQYF. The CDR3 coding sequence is TGTGCCAGCAGCTTAGATAGACAGGCCGGGACAGGGCGCTACGAGCAGTACTTC.

The CDR3, as DNA: TGTGCCTGGAGTGTCGGACACTCCTCTGGAAACACCATATATTTT. It is translated as CAWSVGHSSGNTIYF. V is TRBV30 and J is TRBJ1-3; tentatively, D is TRBD1 (5 bases). There are 15 residues in the CDR3. Trimming took off 0 bases at V and 0 bases at J, with 9 bases between the two ends. Germline V CDR1 and CDR2: GTSNPN, SVGIG (reference sequence).

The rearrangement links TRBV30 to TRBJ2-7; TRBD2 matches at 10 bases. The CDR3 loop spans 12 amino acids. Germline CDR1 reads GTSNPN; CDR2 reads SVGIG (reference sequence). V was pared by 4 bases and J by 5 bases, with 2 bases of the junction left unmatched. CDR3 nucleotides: TGTGCCTGGACTAGCGGGAGACACGAGCAGTACTTC. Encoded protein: CAWTSGRHEQYF.

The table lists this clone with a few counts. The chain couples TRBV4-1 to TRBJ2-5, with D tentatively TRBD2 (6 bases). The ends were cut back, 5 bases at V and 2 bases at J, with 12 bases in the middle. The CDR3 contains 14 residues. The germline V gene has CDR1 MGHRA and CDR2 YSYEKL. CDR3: CASSWRERQETQYF. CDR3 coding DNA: TGCGCCAGCAGCTGGAGGGAGAGACAAGAGACCCAGTACTTC.

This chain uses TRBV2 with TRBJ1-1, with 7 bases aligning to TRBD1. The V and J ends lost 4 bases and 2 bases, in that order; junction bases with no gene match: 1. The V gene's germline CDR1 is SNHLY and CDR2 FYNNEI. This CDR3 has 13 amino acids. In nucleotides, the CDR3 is TGTGCCAGCAGTGGGGACAGTAACACTGAAGCTTTCTTT. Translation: CASSGDSNTEAFF.

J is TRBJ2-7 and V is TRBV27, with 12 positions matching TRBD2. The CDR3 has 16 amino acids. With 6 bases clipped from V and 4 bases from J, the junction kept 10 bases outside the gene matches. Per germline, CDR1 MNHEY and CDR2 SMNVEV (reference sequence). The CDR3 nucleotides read TGTGCCAGCAGCAAAACTCTCGGGACTAGCGGGTACGAGCAGTACTTC. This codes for CASSKTLGTSGYEQYF.

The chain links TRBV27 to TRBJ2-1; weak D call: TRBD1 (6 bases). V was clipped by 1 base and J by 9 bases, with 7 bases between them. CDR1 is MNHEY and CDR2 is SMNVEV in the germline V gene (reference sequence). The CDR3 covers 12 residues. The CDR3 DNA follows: TGTGCCAGCAGTTTATTAGGGGGTGAGCAGTTCTTC. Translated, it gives CASSLLGGEQFF.

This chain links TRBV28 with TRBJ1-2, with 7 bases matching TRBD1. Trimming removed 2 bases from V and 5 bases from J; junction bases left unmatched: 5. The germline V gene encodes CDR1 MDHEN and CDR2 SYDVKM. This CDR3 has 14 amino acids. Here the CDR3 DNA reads TGTGCCAGCAGTTTACCAGGGGGATTATATGGCTACACCTTC. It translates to CASSLPGGLYGYTF.